These 29 T cell receptor beta chains originate from one sample sequenced in a study of identical twins. Using its own MiXCR run on the 5' RACE reads, TCRdb lists one record per CDR3 protein. The sample shows some 690,000 distinct CDR3 sequences, about 20% of them seen only once. These data were also filed under a second study, of T cells expressing NK-cell markers.

Sequenced input: PBMCs. These TCRs come from a woman younger than 35 in good health.

This clonotype was recorded many times. The chain couples TRBV20-1 to TRBJ2-7; 12 bases line up with TRBD1. The CDR3 consists of 15 residues. Germline V gene lookup returns CDR1 DFQATT and CDR2 SNEGSKA (reference sequence). Trimming took 6 bases from V and 3 from J; bases not matched to a gene: 9. This chain's CDR3 is CSATGTGGLGYEQYF. The CDR3 bases are TGCAGTGCCACCGGGACAGGGGGCTTAGGCTACGAGCAGTACTTC.

Comment on this clonotype: The junction does not match germline at one end; this may be a read error. In DNA, the CDR3 is TGTACCAGCAGTCTAGGGGGGGGAAACAATGAGCAGTTCTTC. It translates to CTSSLGGGNNEQFF. The chain uses TRBV11-2 and TRBJ2-1, with D tentatively TRBD2 (7 bases). Germline V lookup: CDR1 SGHAT, CDR2 FQNNGV. The CDR3 is made up of 14 amino acids.

This clonotype was seen a few times. This CDR3 reads CATRVRPRGEQYF. As DNA, the CDR3 is TGCGCCACCCGGGTGAGACCGCGGGGCGAGCAGTACTTC. The chain uses TRBV5-1 and TRBJ2-7, with a weak D call TRBD2 (6 bases). Trimming pared 9 bases from V and 6 bases from J, leaving 19 bases between. The CDR3 consists of 13 residues. Germline CDR1 SGHRS, CDR2 YFSETQ.

This chain connects TRBV7-9 to TRBJ2-7; 8 positions agree with TRBD2. J was trimmed by 4 bases and V by 1 base; bases with no gene match: 9. The CDR3 is 16 residues long. Germline CDR1 and CDR2: SEHNR and FQNEAQ (reference sequence). The CDR3 loop is CASSLVSGASWYEQYF. As DNA, the CDR3 is TGTGCCAGCAGCTTAGTTAGCGGGGCCTCCTGGTACGAGCAGTACTTC.

The J gene is TRBJ2-1, the V gene TRBV5-1; TRBD2 aligns across 10 bases. V dropped 4 bases and J dropped 9; count of bases not matched to a gene: 4. The CDR3 loop spans 13 amino acids. Germline V CDR1 and CDR2: SGHRS, YFSETQ. The CDR3 DNA is TGCGCCAGCAGCAAGAGCGGGGGGGCTGAGCAGTTCTTC. It translates to CASSKSGGAEQFF.

This clonotype was seen a few times. V is TRBV29-1 and J is TRBJ2-7; TRBD2 matches at 12 bases. There are 14 residues in the CDR3. V shed 7 bases, J shed 3 bases, and the junction held 7 bases outside the gene matches. CDR1 and CDR2 from the germline V gene are SQVTM and ANQGSEA. CDR3 DNA: TGCAGCGCTATGACTAGCGGGAGTCTCTACGAGCAGTACTTC. It is translated as CSAMTSGSLYEQYF.

The chain carries TRBV18 and TRBJ2-7; 9 bases map to TRBD1. The CDR3 consists of 15 residues. After removal of 0 bases from V and 2 bases from J, the junction contained 2 bases not matched to a gene. CDR1 KGHSH and CDR2 LQKENI come from the germline V gene. The CDR3 reads CASSPPRTGAYEQYF. The CDR3 DNA reads as TGTGCCAGCTCACCACCTAGGACAGGGGCCTACGAGCAGTACTTC.

This clonotype was seen more than once but under ten times. V and J are TRBV4-3 and TRBJ2-1; 8 bases fit TRBD2. Per the germline V gene, CDR1 is LGHNA and CDR2 is YSLEER. There are 15 residues in the CDR3. V was pared by 2 bases and J by 6 bases, with 6 bases of the junction left unmatched. CDR3 residues: CASSQPGGPGNEQFF. CDR3 sequence (DNA): TGCGCCAGCAGCCAACCGGGAGGGCCCGGCAATGAGCAGTTCTTC.

The chain couples TRBV12-3 or TRBV12-4 to TRBJ2-1, with TRBD1 matching over 9 bases. V lost 5 bases to trimming and J lost 4 bases; unmatched junction nucleotides: 9. The CDR3 is 16 amino acids. The CDR3, as DNA: TGTGCCAGCAGTCCCGGGTTGGGACAGGGATACAATGAGCAGTTCTTC. This encodes CASSPGLGQGYNEQFF.

The chain links TRBV13 to TRBJ2-7; D remains ambiguous. This CDR3 is built from 12 residues. V was pared by 4 bases and J by 7 bases, with 11 bases between. Germline V gives CDR1 PRHDT, CDR2 FYEKMQ (reference sequence). The CDR3 DNA reads TGTGCCAGCAGCTCACCCTCCGGTGAGCAGTACTTC. Translation: CASSSPSGEQYF.

The table lists this clonotype with many counts. The chain has TRBV18 and TRBJ2-7; perhaps TRBD2 as D (5 bases). The CDR3 has 14 residues. Trimming cost V 3 bases and J 2 bases, with 11 bases left between them. Germline values: CDR1 KGHSH, CDR2 LQKENI. This CDR3 reads CASSPWTATYEQYF. The CDR3 DNA reads as TGTGCCAGCTCACCCTGGACTGCTACCTACGAGCAGTACTTC.

This clonotype was seen at least ten times. This chain uses TRBV20-1 with TRBJ1-3; D not certain. CDR1 DFQATT and CDR2 SNEGSKA come from the germline V gene (reference sequence). V lost 3 bases and J lost 2, with 8 bases in between. This CDR3 region has 13 residues. The CDR3 spells CSARNGPGNTIYF. The CDR3 nucleotides read TGCAGTGCTAGGAATGGACCTGGAAACACCATATATTTT.

This clonotype was detected a few times. The V call is TRBV20-1, the J call TRBJ2-3; D could derive from TRBD1 or TRBD2 (5 bases each). This CDR3 has 13 residues. Trimming stripped 5 bases from V and 2 bases from J, with 11 bases between. The germline V gene has CDR1 DFQATT and CDR2 SNEGSKA (reference sequence). This chain's CDR3 is CSALVGATDTQYF. Written as DNA, the CDR3 is TGCAGTGCTCTCGTCGGGGCCACAGATACGCAGTATTTT.

There are many counts of this clonotype. V and J are TRBV10-3 and TRBJ2-7; D remains ambiguous. CDR3 length equals 14 residues. Germline V gene sequence: CDR1 ENHRY, CDR2 SYGVKD. The V gene lost 3 bases and the J gene lost 2 bases, with 11 bases spanning the gap. CDR3 sequence reads: CAISDATKTYEQYF. The CDR3 DNA follows: TGTGCCATCAGTGACGCGACAAAAACCTACGAGCAGTACTTC.

The chain combines TRBV10-3 with TRBJ2-7; D not certain. Germline V gene sequence: CDR1 ENHRY, CDR2 SYGVKD. Trimming pared 4 bases from V and 3 bases from J, leaving 7 bases between. This CDR3 has 12 residues. This CDR3 reads CAISGVGYEQYF. For the CDR3, the DNA is TGTGCCATCAGTGGGGTGGGCTACGAGCAGTACTTC.

This clonotype showed up just a few times. The V call is TRBV9, the J call TRBJ2-3; tentative D call: TRBD2 (7 bases). The germline V gene has CDR1 SGDLS and CDR2 YYNGEE. V dropped 7 bases and J dropped 4 bases, with 16 bases sitting between them. The CDR3 consists of 14 residues. CDR3: CASSHGGGADTQYF. In DNA, the CDR3 is TGTGCCAGCTCTCACGGAGGGGGGGCAGATACGCAGTATTTT.

This clonotype has a handful of counts. CDR3 DNA: TGTGCCAGCAGTTACGCTGCCTCTCCTCATCAGCCCCAGCATTTT. Translating it yields CASSYAASPHQPQHF. This chain uses TRBV6-5 with TRBJ1-5; no definite D call. This CDR3 contains 15 residues. CDR1 is MNHEY, CDR2 SVGAGI, per germline. V shed 2 bases and J shed 5 bases, with 13 bases lying between them.

This clonotype occurred a few times. The chain combines TRBV15 with TRBJ2-1, with 8 bases aligning to TRBD1. V gave up 5 bases and J gave up 5 bases; unmatched junction bases: 11. The CDR3 is 16 amino acids. Per the germline V gene, CDR1 is LNHNV and CDR2 is YYDKDF (reference sequence). The CDR3 loop reads CATSPPGTGPHNEQFF. The CDR3 region has the DNA TGTGCCACCAGCCCTCCCGGGACAGGTCCCCACAATGAGCAGTTCTTC.

This clonotype has a handful of counts. The CDR3 loop reads CSAGLGPPYEQYF. CDR3 sequence (DNA): TGCAGTGCGGGGTTAGGACCTCCCTACGAGCAGTACTTC. The chain is built from TRBV20-1 and TRBJ2-7; no reliable D call. Trimming pared 6 bases from V and 2 bases from J, leaving 14 bases between. CDR1 is DFQATT, CDR2 SNEGSKA, per germline (reference sequence). This CDR3 has 13 amino acids.

This chain's CDR3 is CASSLWELNYGYTF. The CDR3, as DNA: TGTGCCAGCAGTTTGTGGGAACTTAACTATGGCTACACCTTC. The gene calls are TRBV28 and TRBJ1-2; D not certain. Per the germline V gene, CDR1 is MDHEN and CDR2 is SYDVKM. The CDR3 contains 14 residues. Trimming left V 3 bases short and J 1 base short, with 9 bases between.

This clonotype occurred a few times. The chain has TRBV10-3 and TRBJ2-7; TRBD1 is a possible D gene (5 bases). The germline V gene encodes CDR1 ENHRY and CDR2 SYGVKD. V was pared by 0 bases and J by 7 bases, with 13 bases between. The CDR3 is 14 amino acids. CDR3 loop: CAISESGRVSEQYF. CDR3 bases: TGTGCCATCAGTGAGTCGGGCAGGGTATCGGAGCAGTACTTC.

This clonotype was observed a few times. The gene calls are TRBV7-2 and TRBJ2-3; D remains unclear. Trimming left V 1 base short and J 5 bases short, with 13 bases between. The CDR3 has 15 amino acids. From germline, CDR1 is SGHTA and CDR2 FQGNSA. CDR3 protein: CASSLGATREDTQYF. The CDR3 DNA reads TGTGCCAGCAGCTTAGGGGCAACCCGTGAAGATACGCAGTATTTT.

The V gene is TRBV7-6, the J gene TRBJ2-1; 8 bases align to TRBD2. CDR1 and CDR2 from the germline V gene are SGHVS and FNYEAQ. This CDR3 is 12 amino acids long. With 5 bases clipped from V and 13 bases from J, the junction kept 7 bases outside the gene matches. The CDR3 sequence is CASSEVAGRQFF. Here the CDR3 DNA reads TGTGCCAGCAGCGAAGTAGCGGGACGACAGTTCTTC.

This clonotype turned up a few times. The V and J genes are TRBV15 and TRBJ2-5; 7 bases match TRBD2. This CDR3 spans 15 amino acids. J lost 5 bases, V lost 1 base, and 7 bases had no gene match. CDR1 and CDR2 from the germline V gene are LNHNV and YYDKDF (reference sequence). The CDR3 nucleotides are TGTGCCACCAGCAGAGTGGGTAGTAGCGGGGAGACCCAGTACTTC. Its protein is CATSRVGSSGETQYF.

J is TRBJ2-1 and V is TRBV7-9, with D perhaps given as TRBD1 or TRBD2 (5 bases each). The V gene's germline CDR1 is SEHNR and CDR2 FQNEAQ (reference sequence). V dropped 5 bases and J dropped 6 bases, with 17 bases sitting between them. This CDR3 is 15 amino acids long. The CDR3 sequence: CASSLISGAPNEQFF. The DNA for the CDR3 is TGTGCCAGCAGCCTCATTTCCGGGGCACCCAATGAGCAGTTCTTC.

This clonotype was recorded a few times. V usage is TRBV6-2 or TRBV6-3 and J usage is TRBJ2-7, with 8 bases matching TRBD2. Unmatched junction bases numbered 12, after V lost 7 bases and J lost 4 bases. CDR1 and CDR2 from the germline V gene are MNHEY and SVGEGT. The CDR3 covers 15 residues. The CDR3 is CASTINGLAKYEQYF. The CDR3 DNA follows: TGTGCCAGCACTATAAACGGACTAGCCAAGTACGAGCAGTACTTC.

The chain has TRBV4-1 and TRBJ2-3; D is possibly TRBD2 (5 bases). Germline CDR1 MGHRA, CDR2 YSYEKL. Trimming pared 0 bases from V and 0 bases from J, leaving 13 bases between. The CDR3 sequence is 17 residues long. For the CDR3, the DNA is TGCGCCAGCAGCCAAGATCCCCGGGGTACCAGCACAGATACGCAGTATTTT. Its protein product is CASSQDPRGTSTDTQYF.

The gene calls are TRBV10-3 and TRBJ2-1, with 8 positions matching TRBD2. CDR1 is ENHRY and CDR2 is SYGVKD in the germline V gene. J was trimmed by 0 bases and V by 8 bases; bases with no gene match: 6. CDR3 length: 15 amino acids. Here the CDR3 DNA reads TGTGCCATCCTAAGCGGGAGCAGCTCCTACAATGAGCAGTTCTTC. Its translation: CAILSGSSSYNEQFF.

The chain uses TRBV20-1 and TRBJ2-7; tentative D call: TRBD2 (6 bases). The length of the CDR3 is 15 residues. CDR1 and CDR2 (germline): DFQATT, SNEGSKA (reference sequence). Trimming stripped 6 bases from V and 6 bases from J, with 24 bases between. The CDR3 DNA reads as TGCAGTGCCCCCCCCGGCGGGACGGGCCAAGGCGAGCAGTACTTC. This sequence encodes CSAPPGGTGQGEQYF.